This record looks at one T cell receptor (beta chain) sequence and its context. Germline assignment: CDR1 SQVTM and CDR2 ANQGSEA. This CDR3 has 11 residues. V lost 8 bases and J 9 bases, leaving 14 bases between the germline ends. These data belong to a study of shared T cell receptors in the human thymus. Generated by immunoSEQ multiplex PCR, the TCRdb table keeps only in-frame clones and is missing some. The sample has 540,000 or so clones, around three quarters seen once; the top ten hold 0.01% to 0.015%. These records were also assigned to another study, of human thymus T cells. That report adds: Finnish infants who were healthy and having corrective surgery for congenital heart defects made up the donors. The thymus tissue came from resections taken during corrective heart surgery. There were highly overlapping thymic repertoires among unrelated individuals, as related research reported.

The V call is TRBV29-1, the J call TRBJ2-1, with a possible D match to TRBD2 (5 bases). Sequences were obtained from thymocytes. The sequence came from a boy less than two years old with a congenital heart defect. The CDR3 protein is CSTVTRTEQFF. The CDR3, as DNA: TGCAGCACCGTAACTAGGACTGAGCAGTTCTTC.